The 32 T cell receptor beta chains below come from one sample, sequenced in a study of shared clonotypes between healthy human individuals. The table came from immunoSEQ multiplex PCR; TCRdb's copy has only in-frame clones and leaves some out. The table lists hundreds of thousands of clones, roughly 73% of them singletons. Sequencing was carried out using memory CD4+ T cells sorted from blood. Noted subset: CD45RA-negative fraction. These receptors all stem from a woman in her thirties in good health.

The chain carries TRBV7-2 and TRBJ2-7; D remains ambiguous. The CDR3 is 16 amino acids. Germline V CDR1 and CDR2: SGHTA, FQGNSA. The ends were cut back, 3 bases at V and 2 bases at J, with 17 bases in the middle. The chain's CDR3 is CASSFAVSGGAYEQYF. As DNA, the CDR3 is TGTGCCAGCAGCTTCGCTGTCTCGGGCGGAGCCTACGAGCAGTACTTC.

This clone has a single count. The chain joins TRBV5-1 to TRBJ2-2, with a possible D match to TRBD1 (6 bases). The CDR3 extends over 13 amino acids. Trimming took off 5 bases at V and 5 bases at J, with 10 bases between the two ends. The germline CDR1 and CDR2 sequences are SGHRS and YFSETQ. CDR3 in DNA: TGCGCCAGCAGTAGGGGACAAACCGGGGAGCTGTTTTTT. This gives the protein CASSRGQTGELFF.

This clone was detected only a few times. Other nucleotide sequences in the sample specify the same CDR3. The chain links TRBV2 to TRBJ2-5; a possible D gene is TRBD1 (5 bases). Trimming removed 2 bases from V and 5 bases from J, with 12 bases in between. The CDR3 has 14 residues. Germline V gene data show CDR1 as SNHLY and CDR2 as FYNNEI. The DNA for the CDR3 is TGTGCCAGCAGTGAACAGCAGGGTACGGAGACCCAGTACTTC. Protein: CASSEQQGTETQYF.

J is TRBJ1-5 and V is TRBV28; D unclear. The V end lost 2 bases, the J end lost 5 bases, and 10 bases lay between the germline ends. CDR3 length equals 14 residues. The germline V gene has CDR1 MDHEN and CDR2 SYDVKM. In DNA, the CDR3 is TGTGCCAGCAGTTTACCCGGGAGTCATCAGCCCCAGCATTTT. Amino acid sequence: CASSLPGSHQPQHF.

This clone was observed a single time. The genes are TRBV18 and TRBJ2-3; D gene uncertain. There are 17 residues in the CDR3. CDR1 is KGHSH and CDR2 is LQKENI in the germline V gene. Deletions cut 2 bases from V and 0 bases from J, with 15 bases between. CDR3 sequence reads: CASSPETNSLSTDTQYF. In DNA, the CDR3 is TGTGCCAGCTCACCAGAGACGAACTCCCTTAGCACAGATACGCAGTATTTT.

V gene TRBV11-3 combines with J gene TRBJ1-2, with D unresolved. CDR3 size: 13 residues. Per the germline V gene, CDR1 is SGHNT and CDR2 is YENEEA. The CDR3 region is CAPRSQFSYGYTF. CDR3 DNA: TGTGCTCCTCGATCCCAATTCTCCTATGGCTACACCTTC.

The chain links TRBV19 to TRBJ2-2; TRBD2 aligns across 8 bases. The CDR3 is made up of 16 amino acids. Germline CDR1 reads LNHDA; CDR2 reads SQIVND (reference sequence). Trimming removed 7 bases from V and 2 bases from J; junction bases left unmatched: 9. This CDR3 is CASINGRALNTGELFF. For the CDR3, the DNA is TGTGCCAGTATAAACGGGAGGGCCCTTAACACCGGGGAGCTGTTTTTT.

In this sample, this clone turned up once. The genes are TRBV1 and TRBJ2-1; TRBD2, the table's D call, lacks a check against the DNA. TRBV1 is reported as a pseudogene. This CDR3 has 13 amino acids. The CDR3 DNA reads TGCACCAGCAGCCAATCCGCCGGGGATGAGCAGTTCTTC. Its translation: CTSSQSAGDEQFF.

This clone appeared a few times. The V and J genes are TRBV29-1 and TRBJ2-1; D might be TRBD1 (6 bases). This CDR3 region has 15 residues. The V end lost 1 base, the J end lost 5 bases, and 15 bases lay between the germline ends. Per germline, CDR1 SQVTM and CDR2 ANQGSEA. The CDR3 protein is CSVEAGAGADNEQFF. The DNA for the CDR3 is TGCAGCGTTGAAGCTGGGGCAGGGGCGGACAATGAGCAGTTCTTC.

This clone was seen just once. This rearrangement joins TRBV5-8 to TRBJ2-5; 14 bases fit TRBD2. This CDR3 is built from 17 residues. The V gene end was trimmed by 3 bases and the J gene end by 4 bases; junction bases not matched to a gene: 8. In germline, CDR1 is SGHTS, CDR2 YDEGEE. The chain's CDR3 is CASSSGTSGRWGETQYF. As DNA, the CDR3 is TGTGCCAGCAGCTCCGGGACTAGCGGGAGATGGGGAGAGACCCAGTACTTC.

In its sample, this clone was seen a few times. V gene TRBV11-3 combines with J gene TRBJ2-6; 10 nucleotides align to TRBD1. V trimming: 6 bases; J trimming: 1 base; junction bases outside the gene matches: 6. CDR1 is SGHNT and CDR2 is YENEEA in the germline V gene. There are 17 residues in the CDR3. CDR3 DNA: TGTGCCAGCAGACGACAGGGGGCGGCTTCTGGGGCCAACGTCCTGACTTTC. This sequence encodes CASRRQGAASGANVLTF.

This rearrangement joins TRBV15 to TRBJ1-4, with D uncertain. The CDR3 sequence is 16 residues long. V gave up 9 bases and J gave up 0 bases, with 17 bases separating them. Germline values: CDR1 LNHNV, CDR2 YYDKDF (reference sequence). CDR3 protein: CATPAVRTATNEKLFF. For the CDR3, the DNA is TGTGCCACTCCGGCTGTCAGGACTGCAACTAATGAAAAACTGTTTTTT.

This chain uses TRBV11-3 with TRBJ1-5; D perhaps matches TRBD1 (6 bases). This CDR3 is built from 17 residues. V lost 0 bases and J lost 5, with 17 bases in between. Germline V gives CDR1 SGHNT, CDR2 YENEEA. CDR3: CASSLDFIWGADQPQHF. In DNA, the CDR3 is TGTGCCAGCAGCTTAGATTTTATTTGGGGGGCGGATCAGCCCCAGCATTTT.

This clone has ten or more counts. The chain combines TRBV25-1 with TRBJ2-7; weak D call: TRBD2 (6 bases). The CDR3 loop spans 12 amino acids. The germline CDR1 and CDR2 sequences are MGHDK and SYGVNS. Between the trimmed V and J ends, which lost 10 bases and 7 bases, there was a span of 17 bases. The CDR3 DNA sequence: TGTGCCACCACTTGGGGGGTATGTGAGCAGTACTTC. Translated: CATTWGVCEQYF.

Regarding this clone: A far larger clone lies a single base away; this is likely a read error. J is TRBJ2-7 and V is TRBV4-2; TRBD2 matches at 12 bases. This CDR3 is 15 amino acids long. With 1 base clipped from V and 8 bases from J, the junction kept 6 bases outside the gene matches. Germline CDR1 and CDR2: LGHNA and YNFKEQ. CDR3 in amino acids: CASSQGLAGVGKQYF. The CDR3 DNA reads TGTGCCAGCAGCCAAGGACTAGCGGGAGTTGGCAAGCAGTACTTC.

There are many counts of this clone. The chain recombines TRBV5-4 with TRBJ2-1, with unresolved D. This CDR3 comprises 13 residues. With 0 bases removed from V and 5 bases from J, the gap between germline ends came to 6 bases. CDR1 is SGHNT, CDR2 YYREEE, per germline (reference sequence). The CDR3 sequence is CASSLEENNEQFF. The CDR3 nucleotides are TGTGCCAGCAGCTTGGAGGAGAACAATGAGCAGTTCTTC. Looking up the rest from reference TRBV5-4 and TRBJ2-1 gives the full variable domain: ETGVTQSPTHLIKTRGQQVTLRCSSQSGHNTVSWYQQALGQGPQFIFQYYREEENGRGNFPPRFSGLQFPNYSSELNVNALELDDSALYLCASSLEENNEQFFGPGTRLTVL.

Points on this clone: The identical CDR3 is also encoded by other nucleotide sequences in the sample. This rearrangement joins TRBV4-2 to TRBJ2-3, with 11 bases identical to TRBD2. The ends lost 5 bases at V and 1 base at J; junction bases unmatched: 2. Looked up from germline, CDR1 is LGHNA and CDR2 is YNFKEQ. The CDR3 totals 15 residues. The CDR3 loop is CASSEGLAGTDTQYF. The CDR3 DNA reads as TGTGCCAGCAGCGAGGGACTAGCGGGCACAGATACGCAGTATTTT.

The V call is TRBV4-1, the J call TRBJ1-1, with TRBD1 identical over 7 bases. The CDR3 is 11 amino acids. The germline V gene has CDR1 MGHRA and CDR2 YSYEKL. V gave up 5 bases and J gave up 12 bases; unmatched junction bases: 6. The CDR3 is CASSKTGESFF. The CDR3 nucleotides are TGCGCCAGCAGCAAAACAGGGGAGTCTTTCTTT.

The V gene is TRBV10-1, the J gene TRBJ2-7; 7 bases agree with TRBD1. V lost 4 bases, J lost 9 bases, and 9 bases stayed unmatched. Germline V CDR1 and CDR2: WNHNN, SYGVQD (reference sequence). This CDR3 contains 13 residues. Here the CDR3 reads CASSAGQTSRQYF. Here the CDR3 DNA reads TGCGCCAGCAGTGCGGGACAGACATCCAGGCAGTACTTC.

V is TRBV27 and J is TRBJ2-1, with 8 bases that match TRBD1. Per the germline V gene, CDR1 is MNHEY and CDR2 is SMNVEV (reference sequence). The CDR3 runs 14 residues. V dropped 4 bases and J dropped 7; count of bases not matched to a gene: 6. CDR3 in amino acids: CASSSPGQVNEQFF. CDR3 DNA: TGTGCCAGCAGTTCACCGGGACAGGTGAATGAGCAGTTCTTC.

The chain uses TRBV2 and TRBJ1-2; D uncertain. Germline V gives CDR1 SNHLY, CDR2 FYNNEI. This CDR3 has 13 amino acids. Between the trimmed V and J ends, which lost 1 base and 6 bases, there was a span of 9 bases. The CDR3 loop reads CASSEGVADGYTF. For the CDR3, the DNA is TGTGCCAGCAGTGAAGGTGTAGCAGATGGCTACACCTTC. Full variable domain (outside the CDR3, taken from reference TRBV2 and TRBJ1-2): EPEVTQTPSHQVTQMGQEVILRCVPISNHLYFYWYRQILGQKVEFLVSFYNNEISEKSEIFDDQFSVERPDGSNFTLKIRSTKLEDSAMYFCASSEGVADGYTFGSGTRLTVV.

As DNA, the CDR3 is TGTGCCAGCAGAAGACTAGCGGGGCGCACAGATACGCAGTATTTT. Protein: CASRRLAGRTDTQYF. V usage is TRBV2 and J usage is TRBJ2-3; 11 nucleotides line up with TRBD2. The length of the CDR3 is 15 residues. Trimming took 6 bases from V and 1 from J; bases not matched to a gene: 3. The V gene's germline CDR1 is SNHLY and CDR2 FYNNEI.

The chain couples TRBV5-8 to TRBJ2-2; D remains ambiguous. Germline-derived CDR1 and CDR2 are SGHTS and YDEGEE. This CDR3 has 15 residues. Trimming removed 7 bases from V and 2 bases from J, with 15 bases in between. The CDR3: CASGLWGGNTGELFF. Written as DNA, the CDR3 is TGTGCCAGCGGGCTATGGGGTGGAAACACCGGGGAGCTGTTTTTT.

The rearrangement joins TRBV25-1 to TRBJ2-3, with 10 bases identical to TRBD2. CDR3 length: 15 residues. The germline V gene has CDR1 MGHDK and CDR2 SYGVNS. V lost 4 bases and J lost 4; bases outside the gene matches: 5. The CDR3 here is CASSALAGRADTQYF. CDR3 in DNA: TGTGCCAGCAGTGCACTAGCGGGACGGGCAGATACGCAGTATTTT.

This chain uses TRBV27 with TRBJ2-4; D is possibly TRBD2 (6 bases). This CDR3 contains 12 residues. Germline values: CDR1 MNHEY, CDR2 SMNVEV (reference sequence). Trimming shortened V by 3 bases and J by 8 bases, and 8 bases separated the two germline ends. CDR3 sequence reads: CASSFAGHIQYF. The CDR3 region has the DNA TGTGCCAGCAGTTTCGCGGGGCACATTCAGTACTTC.

The chain carries TRBV5-6 and TRBJ1-5; D ambiguous. Germline CDR1 reads SGHDT; CDR2 reads YYEEEE. The germline V and J ends were trimmed by 4 bases and 0 bases, with 11 bases remaining between them. The CDR3 sequence is 15 residues long. The CDR3 region has the DNA TGTGCCAGCAGCCTCGGACCTTATAGCAATCAGCCCCAGCATTTT. It translates to CASSLGPYSNQPQHF.

The chain combines TRBV7-2 with TRBJ2-7; D not resolved. V lost 2 bases, J lost 4 bases, and 9 bases lay in between. CDR1 is SGHTA, CDR2 FQGNSA, per germline. The length of the CDR3 is 13 residues. DNA of the CDR3: TGTGCCAGCAGCTTAAGCCGGTATTACGAGCAGTACTTC. The encoded protein is CASSLSRYYEQYF.

The chain recombines TRBV7-8 with TRBJ2-2; D assignment may be TRBD1 or TRBD2 (5 bases each). There are 18 residues in the CDR3. CDR1 is SGHVS, CDR2 FQNEAQ, per germline. Deletions cut 5 bases from V and 1 base from J, with 20 bases between. The CDR3 sequence: CASSHRDPQRMNTGELFF. Here the CDR3 DNA reads TGTGCCAGCAGCCACCGGGACCCCCAAAGGATGAACACCGGGGAGCTGTTTTTT.

V is TRBV30 and J is TRBJ2-1; possibly TRBD1 for D (5 bases). From germline, CDR1 is GTSNPN and CDR2 SVGIG (reference sequence). Trimming left V 0 bases short and J 9 bases short, with 12 bases between. This CDR3 contains 13 residues. Here the CDR3 reads CAWSVLRGGEQFF. The CDR3 region has the DNA TGTGCCTGGAGTGTACTAAGGGGCGGTGAGCAGTTCTTC.

This chain connects TRBV10-3 to TRBJ1-1; D is unresolved. V lost 7 bases, J lost 4 bases, and 13 bases lay in between. The CDR3 has 13 residues. The germline V gene has CDR1 ENHRY and CDR2 SYGVKD. CDR3 protein: CAIKRERSTEAFF. The CDR3 nucleotides read TGTGCCATCAAGAGGGAGCGGAGCACTGAAGCTTTCTTT.

This chain links TRBV29-1 with TRBJ1-4; D perhaps matches TRBD1 (5 bases). Trimming cost V 8 bases and J 8 bases, with 12 bases left between them. This CDR3 is built from 11 residues. CDR1 is SQVTM, CDR2 ANQGSEA, per germline. CDR3 sequence (DNA): TGCAGCTCCAAGAGGGGAGAAAAACTGTTTTTT. This gives the protein CSSKRGEKLFF.

The V call is TRBV19, the J call TRBJ2-5; D not resolved. In germline, CDR1 is LNHDA, CDR2 SQIVND (reference sequence). There are 15 residues in the CDR3. Trimming took off 5 bases at V and 2 bases at J, with 15 bases between the two ends. The CDR3 here is CASSPRSLAQETQYF. The CDR3, as DNA: TGTGCCAGTAGTCCGCGTTCTTTGGCTCAAGAGACCCAGTACTTC.